Listed here are 17 T cell receptor beta chains from one sample, sequenced in a study of T cell responses to AZD1222 COVID-19 vaccine. Here immunoSEQ multiplex PCR was the method, and the copy in TCRdb shows in-frame clones only, minus some. The table shows 150,000 to 200,000 clones, with approximately 90% occurring only once. Sample: peripheral blood, taken on day 0 of AZD1222 vaccination. Receptors originate from an adult in good health.

The rearrangement links TRBV30 to TRBJ2-5; D remains ambiguous. The germline V gene has CDR1 GTSNPN and CDR2 SVGIG (reference sequence). The CDR3 spans 11 residues. V gave up 4 bases and J gave up 2 bases, with 5 bases separating them. CDR3 bases: TGTGCCTGGAATTTTCAAGAGACCCAGTACTTC. It specifies CAWNFQETQYF.

V usage is TRBV24-1 and J usage is TRBJ2-5; possible D gene TRBD1, 5 bases. The V gene lost 0 bases and the J gene lost 5 bases, with 12 bases spanning the gap. The CDR3 has 15 amino acids. Germline-derived CDR1 and CDR2 are KGHDR and SFDVKD. The CDR3 loop reads CATSDLLGSGETQYF. CDR3 nucleotides: TGTGCCACCAGTGATTTGCTGGGGTCAGGGGAGACCCAGTACTTC.

This chain connects TRBV18 to TRBJ1-3; D is ambiguous. The CDR3 contains 15 residues. The ends were cut back, 2 bases at V and 4 bases at J, with 12 bases in the middle. Germline lookup yields CDR1 KGHSH and CDR2 LQKENI. The CDR3 DNA sequence: TGTGCCAGCTCACCATGGTCCGAGGGCGGAAACACCATATATTTT. Residues: CASSPWSEGGNTIYF. Full variable domain (rest looked up from reference TRBV18 and TRBJ1-3): NAGVMQNPRHLVRRRGQEARLRCSPMKGHSHVYWYRQLPEEGLKFMVYLQKENIIDESGMPKERFSAEFPKEGPSILRIQQVVRGDSAAYFCASSPWSEGGNTIYFGEGSWLTVV.

The chain employs TRBV29-1 and TRBJ1-5; D gene uncertain. In germline, CDR1 is SQVTM, CDR2 ANQGSEA. Trimming took off 7 bases at V and 6 bases at J, with 16 bases between the two ends. CDR3 size: 13 residues. This chain's CDR3 is CSAEGGIGQPQHF. CDR3 nucleotides: TGCAGCGCCGAGGGTGGGATCGGTCAGCCCCAGCATTTT. The variable domain in full, with the rest retrieved from reference TRBV29-1 and TRBJ1-5, is SAVISQKPSRDICQRGTSLTIQCQVDSQVTMMFWYRQQPGQSLTLIATANQGSEATYESGFVIDKFPISRPNLTFSTLTVSNMSPEDSSIYLCSAEGGIGQPQHFGDGTRLSIL.

The V call is TRBV28, the J call TRBJ1-3; 7 bases are a match to TRBD1. Germline CDR1 and CDR2: MDHEN and SYDVKM. Trimming removed 1 base from V and 5 bases from J; junction bases left unmatched: 5. The CDR3 consists of 15 residues. This chain's CDR3 is CASSLSEGGRNTIYF. CDR3 DNA: TGTGCCAGCAGTTTATCGGAAGGGGGCCGAAACACCATATATTTT.

A single count supports this clone. The chain uses TRBV19 and TRBJ1-6; 10 positions match TRBD1. Trimming at V came to 5 bases and at J to 9 bases, leaving 4 bases not matched to a gene. Germline V gives CDR1 LNHDA, CDR2 SQIVND (reference sequence). This CDR3 spans 14 amino acids. The CDR3 sequence: CASSSGQGRSPLHF. The CDR3 coding sequence is TGTGCCAGTAGTTCGGGACAGGGGCGTTCACCCCTCCACTTT. Supplemented by reference TRBV19 and TRBJ1-6, the full variable domain reads DGGITQSPKYLFRKEGQNVTLSCEQNLNHDAMYWYRQDPGQGLRLIYYSQIVNDFQKGDIAEGYSVSREKKESFPLTVTSAQKNPTAFYLCASSSGQGRSPLHFGNGTRLTVT.

The rearrangement uses TRBV4-1 and TRBJ1-2, with D perhaps matching TRBD1 (6 bases). Trimming pared 6 bases from V and 6 bases from J, leaving 17 bases between. Germline-derived CDR1 and CDR2 are MGHRA and YSYEKL. There are 14 residues in the CDR3. This CDR3 reads CASRGIGGPDGYTF. In nucleotides, the CDR3 is TGCGCCAGCAGGGGGATCGGGGGCCCTGATGGCTACACCTTC.

The chain uses TRBV5-1 and TRBJ2-6; maybe TRBD2 (6 bases). V dropped 4 bases and J dropped 3 bases, with 20 bases sitting between them. Germline lookup yields CDR1 SGHRS and CDR2 YFSETQ. The CDR3 runs 18 residues. Written as DNA, the CDR3 is TGCGCCAGCAGCCCGCGGGACGCCGCAGCTGGTGGGGCCAACGTCCTGACTTTC. The encoded protein is CASSPRDAAAGGANVLTF. The full variable domain, completed using reference TRBV5-1 and TRBJ2-6, is KAGVTQTPRYLIKTRGQQVTLSCSPISGHRSVSWYQQTPGQGLQFLFEYFSETQRNKGNFPGRFSGRQFSNSRSEMNVSTLELGDSALYLCASSPRDAAAGGANVLTFGAGSRLTVL.

The chain uses TRBV27 and TRBJ2-2, with TRBD1 identical over 9 bases. CDR1 is MNHEY, CDR2 SMNVEV, per germline (reference sequence). The CDR3 totals 17 residues. Trimming cost V 5 bases and J 5 bases; bases outside gene matches: 12. The CDR3 DNA reads TGTGCCAGCAGTCCTATCGCCGGGACAGGGCGTACCGGGGAGCTGTTTTTT. Translating gives CASSPIAGTGRTGELFF.

V usage is TRBV10-1 and J usage is TRBJ2-1, with D tentatively TRBD1 or TRBD2 (5 bases each). The CDR3 runs 14 residues. Trimming removed 5 bases at V and 3 bases at J, with 11 bases between. Per germline, CDR1 WNHNN and CDR2 SYGVQD (reference sequence). CDR3 region: CASSSGTLYNEQFF. CDR3 DNA: TGCGCCAGCAGTAGTGGGACCCTCTACAATGAGCAGTTCTTC.

The CDR3 protein is CSVGRRDTEAFF. The CDR3, as DNA: TGCAGCGTCGGGAGGAGGGACACTGAAGCTTTCTTT. The chain combines TRBV29-1 with TRBJ1-1, with D unresolved. The CDR3 length is 12 residues. V was clipped by 6 bases and J by 3 bases, with 11 bases between them. Germline CDR1 reads SQVTM; CDR2 reads ANQGSEA.

The rearrangement joins TRBV4-1 to TRBJ2-7, with D tentatively TRBD1 (6 bases). The V gene's germline CDR1 is MGHRA and CDR2 YSYEKL. The CDR3 covers 15 residues. Trimming left V 0 bases short and J 6 bases short, with 15 bases between. CDR3 in amino acids: CASSQEWGRGREQYF. CDR3 coding DNA: TGCGCCAGCAGCCAAGAGTGGGGCAGGGGCCGCGAGCAGTACTTC.

The chain is built from TRBV7-2 and TRBJ2-1; 12 nucleotides line up with TRBD2. The CDR3 length is 17 residues. After removal of 0 bases from V and 8 bases from J, the junction contained 8 bases not matched to a gene. CDR1 is SGHTA and CDR2 is FQGNSA in the germline V gene. The CDR3 DNA is TGTGCCAGCAGCTTAGCCGGGGCTAGCGGGGGGGCTGATGAGCAGTTCTTC. Its protein is CASSLAGASGGADEQFF.

This chain connects TRBV7-2 to TRBJ1-2; TRBD1 might be the D (6 bases). Per the germline V gene, CDR1 is SGHTA and CDR2 is FQGNSA. The CDR3 spans 12 residues. V lost 5 bases and J lost 4, with 8 bases in between. CDR3 region: CASSRTAYGYTF. CDR3 sequence (DNA): TGTGCCAGCAGCCGGACAGCCTATGGCTACACCTTC. Full variable domain (missing parts from reference TRBV7-2 and TRBJ1-2): GAGVSQSPSNKVTEKGKDVELRCDPISGHTALYWYRQSLGQGLEFLIYFQGNSAPDKSGLPSDRFSAERTGGSVSTLTIQRTQQEDSAVYLCASSRTAYGYTFGSGTRLTVV.

The chain recombines TRBV7-9 with TRBJ1-2; TRBD1 is a possible D gene (5 bases). V lost 1 base and J 0 bases, leaving 15 bases between the germline ends. This CDR3 is built from 17 residues. From germline, CDR1 is SEHNR and CDR2 FQNEAQ (reference sequence). The CDR3 DNA reads as TGTGCCAGCAGCTTAGTCGGAGGGGAGTGGGCTAACTATGGCTACACCTTC. Amino acids: CASSLVGGEWANYGYTF.

This chain uses TRBV21-1 with TRBJ1-4; the table's D call, TRBD1, has no DNA check behind it. TRBV21-1 is classified as a pseudogene. The CDR3 runs to 14 residues. CDR3 nucleotides: TGTGCCAGCAACCCCAGAAAAGGGGATGAAAAACTGTTTTTT. It codes for CASNPRKGDEKLFF.

To note about this clone: At one end, the junction sequence differs from germline, possibly due to a read error. The chain uses TRBV28 and TRBJ1-3; 9 bases match TRBD1. CDR3 length: 12 amino acids. Germline loops: CDR1 MDHEN, CDR2 SYDVKM. CDR3 DNA sequence: TGCGCTCACAGGGGGCCTGGAAACACCATATATTTT. Encoded protein: CAHRGPGNTIYF. Supplemented by reference TRBV28 and TRBJ1-3, the full variable domain reads DVKVTQSSRYLVKRTGEKVFLECVQDMDHENMFWYRQDPGLGLRLIYFSYDVKMKEKGDIPEGYSVSREKKERFSLILESASTNQTSMYLCAHRGPGNTIYFGEGSWLTVV.